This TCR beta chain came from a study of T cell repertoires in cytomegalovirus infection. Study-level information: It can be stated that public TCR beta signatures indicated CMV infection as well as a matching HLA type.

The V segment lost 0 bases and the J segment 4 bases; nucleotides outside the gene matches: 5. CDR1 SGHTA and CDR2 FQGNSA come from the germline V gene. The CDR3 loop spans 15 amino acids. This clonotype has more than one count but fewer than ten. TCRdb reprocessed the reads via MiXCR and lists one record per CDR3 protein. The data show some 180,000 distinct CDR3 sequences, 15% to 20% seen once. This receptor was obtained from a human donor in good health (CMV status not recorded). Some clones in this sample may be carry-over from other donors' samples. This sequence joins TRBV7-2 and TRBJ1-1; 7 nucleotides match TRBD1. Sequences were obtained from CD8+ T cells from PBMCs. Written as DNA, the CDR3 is TGTGCCAGCAGCTTAGCAAGGGGGCGGAGCACTGAAGCTTTCTTT. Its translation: CASSLARGRSTEAFF.